These 24 T cell receptor beta chains were all obtained from the same sample, sequenced in a study of T-cell memory formation after mild COVID-19. Each CDR3 protein is one row after TCRdb ran MiXCR on the 5' RACE reads. The sample includes about 560,000 distinct CDR3 sequences, under 20% of them seen just once. Specimen: PBMCs or a T cell subset sorted from them (not recorded which). All receptors come from an adult woman who had mild COVID-19 (a few samples of this study predate the infection). Cell type and time point are not known.

Only a few counts were recorded for this clonotype. The gene calls are TRBV6-6 and TRBJ2-1, with TRBD2 matching over 7 bases. Germline values: CDR1 MNHNY, CDR2 SVGAGI (reference sequence). CDR3 size: 18 residues. The J segment lost 8 bases and the V segment lost 6 bases, leaving 22 bases of the junction unmatched. CDR3 in DNA: TGTGCCAGCAGAAAAGGGCTGACGGCTAGCGGATCTAACGATGAGCAGTTCTTC. Protein: CASRKGLTASGSNDEQFF.

The genes are TRBV9 and TRBJ2-1; D uncertain. The V and J ends lost 0 bases and 0 bases respectively, with 4 bases between them. CDR3 length equals 14 residues. Germline-derived CDR1 and CDR2 are SGDLS and YYNGEE. The CDR3: CASSVDISYNEQFF. CDR3 coding DNA: TGTGCCAGCAGCGTAGACATCTCCTACAATGAGCAGTTCTTC.

CDR3 nucleotide sequence: TGTGCCAGCAGCGGTGGGACCGCCTCCCCCAGCACAGATACGCAGTATTTT. This encodes CASSGGTASPSTDTQYF. This chain connects TRBV9 to TRBJ2-3, with D perhaps matching TRBD1 or TRBD2 (5 bases each). The CDR3 is 17 residues long. CDR1 is SGDLS, CDR2 YYNGEE, per germline. V shed 3 bases and J shed 0 bases, with 17 bases lying between them.

The genes are TRBV20-1 and TRBJ2-1; tentative D call: TRBD2 (6 bases). The CDR3 sequence is 13 residues long. Trimming shortened V by 1 base and J by 7 bases, and 11 bases separated the two germline ends. Germline CDR1 reads DFQATT; CDR2 reads SNEGSKA (reference sequence). The CDR3 sequence is CSARGGLANEQFF. The DNA for the CDR3 is TGCAGTGCTAGAGGAGGGCTAGCGAATGAGCAGTTCTTC.

The chain carries TRBV18 and TRBJ2-7; no definite D call. V was clipped by 6 bases and J by 0 bases, with 12 bases between them. Per the germline V gene, CDR1 is KGHSH and CDR2 is LQKENI. CDR3 length: 14 amino acids. The CDR3 coding sequence is TGTGCCAGCTCCCAAAGCTGGGACTCCTACGAGCAGTACTTC. This sequence encodes CASSQSWDSYEQYF.

This clonotype showed up many times. The V and J genes are TRBV5-1 and TRBJ1-1; the match to TRBD1 covers 9 bases. After removal of 3 bases from V and 7 bases from J, the junction contained 7 bases not matched to a gene. The CDR3 sequence is 14 residues long. The germline CDR1 and CDR2 sequences are SGHRS and YFSETQ. CDR3 DNA sequence: TGCGCCAGCAGCTCGGGGACAGGGCAGGGTGAAGCTTTCTTT. This codes for CASSSGTGQGEAFF.

This clonotype was observed a handful of times. The chain is built from TRBV29-1 and TRBJ1-1; weak D call: TRBD1 (6 bases). The CDR3 consists of 12 residues. V was cut by 3 bases and J by 3 bases, with 8 bases left in between. Germline V gene sequence: CDR1 SQVTM, CDR2 ANQGSEA. The CDR3 DNA is TGCAGCGTTGACGGGGGGCACACTGAAGCTTTCTTT. This encodes CSVDGGHTEAFF.

This chain links TRBV29-1 with TRBJ1-2; 7 nucleotides match TRBD1. The CDR3 loop spans 12 amino acids. The V gene's germline CDR1 is SQVTM and CDR2 ANQGSEA. The ends lost 6 bases at V and 2 bases at J; junction bases unmatched: 3. The CDR3 DNA reads as TGCAGCGTCCCACAGGGGAACTATGGCTACACCTTC. It yields the protein CSVPQGNYGYTF. Full variable domain (remainder filled in from reference TRBV29-1 and TRBJ1-2): SAVISQKPSRDICQRGTSLTIQCQVDSQVTMMFWYRQQPGQSLTLIATANQGSEATYESGFVIDKFPISRPNLTFSTLTVSNMSPEDSSIYLCSVPQGNYGYTFGSGTRLTVV.

This clonotype came up a few times. The gene calls are TRBV20-1 and TRBJ1-1, with TRBD1 as a possible D gene (5 bases). V was shortened by 6 bases and J by 1 base, with 12 bases between the two germline ends. Germline values: CDR1 DFQATT, CDR2 SNEGSKA (reference sequence). CDR3 length: 13 amino acids. The CDR3 DNA follows: TGCAGTGCCGAGGAACAGGCGAACACTGAAGCTTTCTTT. Translation: CSAEEQANTEAFF.

The chain joins TRBV27 to TRBJ2-5; D is undetermined. Germline V gene data show CDR1 as MNHEY and CDR2 as SMNVEV (reference sequence). V was pared by 4 bases and J by 3 bases, with 9 bases between. The CDR3 is 13 amino acids. The CDR3 protein is CASSSPWEETQYF. CDR3 sequence (DNA): TGTGCCAGCAGTTCCCCCTGGGAAGAGACCCAGTACTTC.

This clonotype was observed a handful of times. The genes are TRBV5-1 and TRBJ2-7; D is possibly TRBD1 (5 bases). The ends were cut back, 3 bases at V and 5 bases at J, with 18 bases in the middle. The V gene's germline CDR1 is SGHRS and CDR2 YFSETQ. This CDR3 comprises 15 residues. The CDR3 sequence is CASSSWEGATNEQYF. The CDR3 region has the DNA TGCGCCAGCAGCTCGTGGGAAGGGGCCACCAACGAGCAGTACTTC.

This clonotype was seen a few times. The chain uses TRBV6-1 and TRBJ1-1; 9 bases match TRBD1. The CDR3 contains 15 residues. The ends lost 5 bases at V and 1 base at J; junction bases unmatched: 5. CDR1 is MNHNS, CDR2 SASEGT, per germline. CDR3 region: CASSLRDRANTEAFF. CDR3 DNA sequence: TGTGCCAGCAGTCTCCGGGACAGGGCGAACACTGAAGCTTTCTTT.

The rearrangement links TRBV5-1 to TRBJ2-1, with 14 bases lining up with TRBD2. Looked up from germline, CDR1 is SGHRS and CDR2 is YFSETQ. The V and J ends lost 3 bases and 4 bases, in that order; junction bases with no gene match: 6. The CDR3 contains 17 residues. CDR3 nucleotides: TGCGCCAGCAGCTGGGGACTAGCGGGGGACTCTTACAATGAGCAGTTCTTC. Amino acid sequence: CASSWGLAGDSYNEQFF.

This clonotype was found a few times. V is TRBV4-1 and J is TRBJ2-1, with D hard to call. CDR1 and CDR2 (germline): MGHRA, YSYEKL. V lost 4 bases and J 9 bases, leaving 10 bases between the germline ends. The CDR3 is made up of 12 amino acids. In DNA form, the CDR3 reads TGCGCCAGCAGCCCCACATATGGTGAGCAGTTCTTC. It codes for CASSPTYGEQFF.

The J gene is TRBJ1-1, the V gene TRBV7-9, with 7 positions matching TRBD1. Losses at the gene ends were 10 bases for V and 1 base for J; bases not matched to a gene: 6. CDR1 and CDR2 (germline): SEHNR, FQNEAQ (reference sequence). The CDR3 covers 13 residues. The CDR3 DNA reads TGTGCCACCCCGACAGGGCCGAACACTGAAGCTTTCTTT. Translating it yields CATPTGPNTEAFF.

DNA of the CDR3: TGCAGTGCCAGGAGTGCGTCATACGAGCAGTACTTC. Its protein product is CSARSASYEQYF. The chain has TRBV20-1 and TRBJ2-7; D is unclear. Per germline, CDR1 DFQATT and CDR2 SNEGSKA (reference sequence). The V and J ends lost 6 bases and 4 bases respectively, with 13 bases between them. The CDR3 has 12 residues.

The table lists this clonotype with many counts. V usage is TRBV20-1 and J usage is TRBJ2-5; a possible D gene is TRBD2 (8 bases). CDR1 is DFQATT, CDR2 SNEGSKA, per germline (reference sequence). The V end was cut by 1 base, the J end by 7 bases, with 25 bases between. CDR3 length: 17 residues. The CDR3: CSARGPLGREAGGTQYF. DNA for the CDR3: TGCAGTGCTAGAGGCCCACTGGGGCGGGAGGCAGGGGGGACCCAGTACTTC.

V is TRBV4-3 and J is TRBJ1-5, with D perhaps TRBD1 (5 bases). V was cut by 0 bases and J by 2 bases, with 8 bases left in between. The CDR3 has 15 amino acids. Germline V CDR1 and CDR2: LGHNA, YSLEER. In DNA form, the CDR3 reads TGCGCCAGCAGCCAAGAAACGACAGGCAATCAGCCCCAGCATTTT. This encodes CASSQETTGNQPQHF.

V usage is TRBV14 and J usage is TRBJ2-7, with 7 positions matching TRBD1. V trimming: 3 bases; J trimming: 4 bases; junction bases outside the gene matches: 9. Germline-derived CDR1 and CDR2 are SGHDN and FVKESK. There are 15 residues in the CDR3. For the CDR3, the DNA is TGTGCCAGCAGCCAGGGGGAACAGGGGCTATACGAGCAGTACTTC. Its translation is CASSQGEQGLYEQYF. Full variable domain (remainder filled in from reference TRBV14 and TRBJ2-7): EAGVTQFPSHSVIEKGQTVTLRCDPISGHDNLYWYRRVMGKEIKFLLHFVKESKQDESGMPNNRFLAERTGGTYSTLKVQPAELEDSGVYFCASSQGEQGLYEQYFGPGTRLTVT.

In nucleotides, the CDR3 is TGCAGCGTTGCTCCCCCGCCGGAAACCTTC. Translated, it gives CSVAPPPETF. The chain carries TRBV29-1 and TRBJ1-2; the D is unclear. Germline V gives CDR1 SQVTM, CDR2 ANQGSEA. The CDR3 length is 10 residues. Deletions cut 4 bases from V and 14 bases from J, with 14 bases between.

This clonotype was seen more than once but under ten times. The chain is built from TRBV4-1 and TRBJ2-3; 13 nucleotides agree with TRBD2. The junction had 8 bases not matched to a gene; V was cut back by 1 base and J by 4 bases. Per the germline V gene, CDR1 is MGHRA and CDR2 is YSYEKL. The CDR3 length is 18 residues. CDR3 DNA sequence: TGCGCCAGCAGCCAAGGGCCCGGACTAGCGGGGGTATCAGATACGCAGTATTTT. It is translated as CASSQGPGLAGVSDTQYF.

The chain links TRBV15 to TRBJ2-5; weak D call: TRBD2 (7 bases). Looked up from germline, CDR1 is LNHNV and CDR2 is YYDKDF (reference sequence). Trimming removed 0 bases from V and 5 bases from J, with 13 bases in between. The CDR3 loop spans 15 amino acids. CDR3 loop: CATSREEGGSETQYF. The CDR3 bases are TGTGCCACCAGCAGAGAGGAGGGGGGGAGCGAGACCCAGTACTTC.

This rearrangement joins TRBV7-3 to TRBJ2-4, with D perhaps TRBD2 (5 bases). This CDR3 comprises 16 residues. Germline values: CDR1 SGHTA, CDR2 FQGTGA. V dropped 5 bases and J dropped 2 bases, with 16 bases sitting between them. Written as DNA, the CDR3 is TGTGCCAGCAGCGCCGGACTTGACTTGACCAAAAACATTCAGTACTTC. As protein: CASSAGLDLTKNIQYF.

In its sample, this clonotype was seen a few times. The V gene is TRBV4-1, the J gene TRBJ2-3; D uncertain. This CDR3 contains 16 residues. Germline lookup yields CDR1 MGHRA and CDR2 YSYEKL. The V end was cut by 2 bases, the J end by 2 bases, with 14 bases between. CDR3 residues: CASSQYTSDYTDTQYF. Written as DNA, the CDR3 is TGCGCCAGCAGCCAATATACTTCGGATTACACAGATACGCAGTATTTT.